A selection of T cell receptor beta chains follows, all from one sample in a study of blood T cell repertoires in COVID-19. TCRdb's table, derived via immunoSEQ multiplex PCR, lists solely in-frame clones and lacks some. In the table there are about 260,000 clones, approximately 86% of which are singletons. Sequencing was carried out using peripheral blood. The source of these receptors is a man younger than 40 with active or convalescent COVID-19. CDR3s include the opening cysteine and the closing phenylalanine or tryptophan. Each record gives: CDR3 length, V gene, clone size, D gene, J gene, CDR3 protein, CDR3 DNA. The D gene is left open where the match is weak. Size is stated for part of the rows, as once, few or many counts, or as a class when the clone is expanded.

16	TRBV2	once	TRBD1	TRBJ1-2	CASSKNDRVLRDGYTF	TGTGCCAGCAGTAAAAACGACAGGGTGTTAAGGGATGGCTACACCTTC
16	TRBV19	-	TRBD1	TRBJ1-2	CASSTGTGRSPYGYTF	TGTGCCAGTAGTACCGGGACAGGGCGGTCACCGTATGGCTACACCTTC
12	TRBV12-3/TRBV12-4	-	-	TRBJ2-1	CASSSTGNEQFF	TGTGCCAGCAGCTCTACAGGCAATGAGCAGTTCTTC
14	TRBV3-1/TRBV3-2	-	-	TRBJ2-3	CASSPRESPDTQYF	TGTGCCAGCAGCCCACGGGAGAGCCCAGATACGCAGTATTTT
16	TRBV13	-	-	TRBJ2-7	CASSLGRTAGIYEQYF	TGTGCCAGCAGCTTAGGGAGGACAGCGGGAATCTACGAGCAGTACTTT
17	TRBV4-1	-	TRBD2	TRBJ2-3	CASSQAWPSGGTDTQYF	TGCGCCAGCAGCCAAGCTTGGCCTAGCGGGGGAACAGATACGCAGTATTTT
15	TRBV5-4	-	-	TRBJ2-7	CASSFRQAGAYEQYF	TGTGCCAGCAGCTTTCGGCAGGCAGGCGCCTACGAGCAGTACTTC
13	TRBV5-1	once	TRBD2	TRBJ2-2	CASRSGGSGELFF	TGCGCCAGCAGAAGCGGGGGTTCCGGGGAGCTGTTTTTT
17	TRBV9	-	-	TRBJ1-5	CASSVERGTASNQPQHF	TGTGCCAGCAGCGTAGAGCGGGGGACGGCGTCCAATCAGCCCCAGCATTTT
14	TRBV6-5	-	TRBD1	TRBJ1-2	CASSRTGGEIGYTF	TGTGCCAGCAGTCGCACAGGGGGCGAGATTGGCTACACCTTC
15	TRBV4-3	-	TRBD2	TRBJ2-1	CASSQDSSGGAGQFF	TGCGCCAGCAGCCAAGATTCTAGCGGGGGGGCAGGGCAGTTCTTC
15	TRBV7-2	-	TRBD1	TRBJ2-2	CASRWTGGTTGELFF	TGTGCCAGCAGGTGGACAGGGGGGACCACCGGGGAGCTGTTTTTT
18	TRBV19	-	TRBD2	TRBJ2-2	CASRAGGGFGGRAGELFF	TGTGCCAGTCGTGCGGGGGGGGGCTTTGGGGGCCGGGCCGGGGAGCTGTTTTTT
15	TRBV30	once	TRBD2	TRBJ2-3	CAWAPHRGGTDTQYF	TGTGCCTGGGCGCCCCACCGGGGGGGCACAGATACGCAGTATTTT
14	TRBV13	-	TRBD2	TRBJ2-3	CASSSRTSGDTQYF	TGTGCCAGCAGCTCCCGGACTAGCGGGGATACGCAGTATTTT
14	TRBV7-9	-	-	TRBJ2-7	CASSLVAGNYEQYF	TGTGCCAGCAGCTTAGTTGCGGGGAACTACGAGCAGTACTTC
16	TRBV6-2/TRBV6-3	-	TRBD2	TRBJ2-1	CASSYGLAAEYNEQFF	TGTGCCAGCAGTTACGGCCTAGCGGCGGAATACAATGAGCAGTTCTTC
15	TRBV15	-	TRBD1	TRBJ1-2	CATSGGMGQGYGYTF	TGTGCCACCAGCGGGGGAATGGGACAGGGCTATGGCTACACCTTC
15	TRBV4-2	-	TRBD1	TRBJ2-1	CASGFYQGANNEQFF	TGTGCCAGCGGATTCTATCAGGGGGCTAACAATGAGCAGTTCTTC
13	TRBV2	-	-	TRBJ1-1	CASRQGFVTEAFF	TGTGCCAGCAGGCAGGGGTTCGTCACTGAAGCTTTCTTT
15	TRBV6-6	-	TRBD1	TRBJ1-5	CASSRGQGLDQPQHF	TGTGCCAGCAGTAGGGGACAGGGGTTAGACCAGCCCCAGCATTTT
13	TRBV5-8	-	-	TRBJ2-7	CASSLVDSGEQYF	TGTGCCAGCAGCTTGGTTGACAGCGGGGAGCAGTACTTC
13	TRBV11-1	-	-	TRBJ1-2	CASSLVGGYGYTF	TGTGCCAGCAGCTTAGTCGGTGGCTATGGCTACACCTTC
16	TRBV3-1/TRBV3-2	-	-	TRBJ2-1	CASSQGLAGSYNEQFF	TGTGCCAGCAGCCAAGGGTTGGCGGGATCTTACAATGAGCAGTTCTTC
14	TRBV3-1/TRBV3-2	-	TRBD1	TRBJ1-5	CASSQDRGNQPQHF	TGTGCCAGCAGCCAGGACAGGGGCAATCAGCCCCAGCATTTT
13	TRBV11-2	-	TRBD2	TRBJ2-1	CASSLGLANEQFF	TGTGCCAGCAGCTTAGGACTAGCTAATGAGCAGTTCTTC
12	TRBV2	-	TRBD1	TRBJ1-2	CASGGTVYGYTF	TGTGCCAGCGGAGGGACAGTCTATGGCTACACCTTC
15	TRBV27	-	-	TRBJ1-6	CASQLGGSYNSPLHF	TGTGCCAGCCAACTGGGGGGCTCCTATAATTCACCCCTCCACTTT
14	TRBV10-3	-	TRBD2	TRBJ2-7	CAISERESSYEQYF	TGTGCCATCAGCGAGCGGGAAAGCTCCTACGAGCAGTACTTC
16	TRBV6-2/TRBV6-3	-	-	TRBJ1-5	CASSYPEVGTNQPQHF	TGTGCCAGCAGTTACCCCGAGGTGGGGACAAATCAGCCCCAGCATTTT
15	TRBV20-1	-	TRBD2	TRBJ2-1	CSASPSSGGDNEQFF	TGCAGTGCTAGTCCCTCTAGCGGGGGAGACAATGAGCAGTTCTTC
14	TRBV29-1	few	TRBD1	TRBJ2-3	CSGTGQGRTDTQYF	TGCAGCGGAACGGGACAGGGAAGAACAGATACGCAGTATTTT
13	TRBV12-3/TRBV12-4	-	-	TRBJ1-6	CASSWVARSPLHF	TGTGCCAGCAGTTGGGTGGCCAGGTCACCCCTCCACTTT
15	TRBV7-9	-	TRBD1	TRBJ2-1	CASSLAQGSYNEQFF	TGTGCCAGCAGCTTAGCACAGGGGTCCTACAATGAGCAGTTCTTC
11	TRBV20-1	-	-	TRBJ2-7	CSARRGYEQYF	TGCAGTGCTAGACGGGGGTACGAGCAGTACTTC
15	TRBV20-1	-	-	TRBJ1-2	CSASHARTEGYGYTF	TGCAGTGCTAGTCATGCCAGGACAGAGGGTTATGGCTACACCTTC
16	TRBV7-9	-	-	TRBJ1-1	CASSLARGPMNTEAFF	TGTGCCAGCAGCTTAGCGCGTGGGCCCATGAACACTGAAGCTTTCTTT
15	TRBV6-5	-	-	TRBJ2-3	CASSWTGGGSDTQYF	TGTGCCAGCAGTTGGACGGGGGGCGGGTCGGATACGCAGTATTTT
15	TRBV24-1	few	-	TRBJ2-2	CATSSRLETTGELFF	TGTGCCACCAGTTCCAGATTGGAGACCACCGGGGAGCTGTTTTTT
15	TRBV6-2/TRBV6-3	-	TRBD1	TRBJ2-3	CASSWGDRGTDTQYF	TGTGCCAGCAGTTGGGGGGACAGGGGAACAGATACGCAGTATTTT
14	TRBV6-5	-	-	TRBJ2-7	CASKSTGGPYEQYF	TGTGCCAGCAAATCGACAGGTGGGCCCTACGAGCAGTACTTC
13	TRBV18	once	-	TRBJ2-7	CASSPETRYEQYF	TGTGCCAGCTCACCCGAAACGCGATACGAGCAGTACTTC
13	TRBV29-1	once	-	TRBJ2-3	CSVVGRATDTQYF	TGCAGCGTTGTCGGCAGGGCCACAGATACGCAGTATTTT
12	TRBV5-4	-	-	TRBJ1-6	CASSFPSSPLHF	TGTGCCAGCAGCTTCCCCAGTTCACCCCTCCACTTT
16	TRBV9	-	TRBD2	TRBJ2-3	CASSVRAGDSTDTQYF	TGTGCCAGCAGCGTACGGGCGGGGGACAGCACAGATACGCAGTATTTT
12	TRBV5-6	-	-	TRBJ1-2	CASSLLTSGYTF	TGTGCCAGCAGCTTGTTGACATCTGGCTACACCTTC
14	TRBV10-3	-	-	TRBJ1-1	CAISESQGSTEAFF	TGTGCCATCAGTGAGTCCCAGGGGTCCACTGAAGCTTTCTTT
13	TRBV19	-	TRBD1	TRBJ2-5	CASRSTGIETQYF	TGTGCCAGTAGATCGACAGGGATCGAGACCCAGTACTTC
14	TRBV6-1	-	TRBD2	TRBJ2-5	CASSDWLAGGTQYF	TGTGCCAGCAGTGATTGGCTAGCGGGTGGGACCCAGTACTTC
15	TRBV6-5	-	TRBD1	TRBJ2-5	CASSTQTGGGETQYF	TGTGCCAGCAGTACCCAGACAGGGGGCGGGGAGACCCAGTACTTC
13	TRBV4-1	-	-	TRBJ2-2	CASRIVGAGELFF	TGCGCCAGCAGGATAGTGGGAGCCGGGGAGCTGTTTTTT
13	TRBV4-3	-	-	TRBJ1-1	CASSQATGRGAFF	TGCGCCAGCAGCCAGGCTACAGGGAGGGGGGCTTTCTTT